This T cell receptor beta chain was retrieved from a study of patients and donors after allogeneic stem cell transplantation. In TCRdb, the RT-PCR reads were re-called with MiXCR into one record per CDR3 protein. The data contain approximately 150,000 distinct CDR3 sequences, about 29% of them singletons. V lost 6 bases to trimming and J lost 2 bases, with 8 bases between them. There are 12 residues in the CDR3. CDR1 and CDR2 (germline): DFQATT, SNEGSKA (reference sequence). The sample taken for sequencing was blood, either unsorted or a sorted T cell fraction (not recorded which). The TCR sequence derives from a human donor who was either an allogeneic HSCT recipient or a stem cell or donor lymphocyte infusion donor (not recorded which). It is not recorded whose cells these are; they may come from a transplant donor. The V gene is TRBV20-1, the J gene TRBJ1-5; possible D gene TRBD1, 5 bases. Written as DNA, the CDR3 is TGCAGTGCCTGGGGACGCAATCAGCCCCAGCATTTT. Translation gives CSAWGRNQPQHF.